These 17 T cell receptor beta chains share one sample of origin, sequenced in a study of cytomegalovirus exposure and HLA in healthy donors. It was with 60 Vbeta and 13 Jbeta primers that the PCR ran. Profiled with immunoSEQ multiplex PCR; TCRdb holds only in-frame clones, not every one. Seen here are under 200,000 clones, roughly 80% observed once, and the top ten hold over 0.95%. Sequenced: PBMCs. All receptors derive from a woman between 50 and 59 years old in good health and CMV-seronegative.

V gene TRBV6-5 combines with J gene TRBJ2-3; possible D gene TRBD2, 7 bases. Germline CDR1 MNHEY, CDR2 SVGAGI. V shed 1 base and J shed 1 base, with 12 bases lying between them. This CDR3 is built from 16 residues. CDR3 loop: CASSYWGGAGTDTQYF. In DNA, the CDR3 is TGTGCCAGCAGTTACTGGGGGGGGGCAGGCACAGATACGCAGTATTTT.

There are a few counts of this clone. The chain uses TRBV4-1 and TRBJ1-4; possibly TRBD1 for D (5 bases). Germline lookup yields CDR1 MGHRA and CDR2 YSYEKL. CDR3 length equals 14 residues. Between the trimmed V and J ends, which lost 0 bases and 7 bases, there was a span of 9 bases. The CDR3 protein is CASSQDQGTEKLFF. In nucleotides, the CDR3 is TGCGCCAGCAGCCAAGACCAGGGTACTGAAAAACTGTTTTTT.

The chain employs TRBV19 and TRBJ1-2, with 9 bases aligning to TRBD1. J gave up 8 bases and V 5 bases, and 24 bases lay outside the gene matches. Germline lookup yields CDR1 LNHDA and CDR2 SQIVND (reference sequence). This CDR3 has 19 amino acids. CDR3 sequence: CASSYHTRQGEPHLSGYTF. CDR3 nucleotide sequence: TGTGCCAGTAGTTACCACACCCGACAGGGGGAACCCCACCTGAGCGGCTACACCTTC.

The chain combines TRBV6-6 with TRBJ1-5, with 8 bases fitting TRBD1. Germline V gene sequence: CDR1 MNHNY, CDR2 SVGAGI (reference sequence). With 5 bases clipped from V and 5 bases from J, the junction kept 5 bases outside the gene matches. The CDR3 loop spans 14 amino acids. The CDR3 is CASSGTGRHQPQHF. The DNA of the CDR3 is TGTGCCAGCAGTGGGACAGGTCGGCATCAGCCCCAGCATTTT.

The J gene is TRBJ2-7, the V gene TRBV7-9; 15 positions match TRBD2. Germline assignment: CDR1 SEHNR and CDR2 FQNEAQ (reference sequence). J gave up 2 bases and V 3 bases, and 2 bases lay outside the gene matches. The CDR3 length is 16 residues. CDR3 nucleotides: TGTGCCAGCAGCTTGGGACTAGCGGGGGGAGCCTACGAGCAGTACTTC. This codes for CASSLGLAGGAYEQYF.

This chain uses TRBV5-4 with TRBJ2-3; the D gene is possibly TRBD1 (6 bases). The CDR3 is 15 residues long. Germline CDR1 SGHNT, CDR2 YYREEE (reference sequence). V was clipped by 0 bases and J by 3 bases, with 11 bases between them. In DNA form, the CDR3 reads TGTGCCAGCAGCTTGGGAGGACAGCAGACAGATACGCAGTATTTT. This translates into CASSLGGQQTDTQYF.

V gene TRBV7-9 combines with J gene TRBJ1-2; the D is unclear. The CDR3 spans 14 residues. Germline V lookup: CDR1 SEHNR, CDR2 FQNEAQ (reference sequence). The germline V and J ends were trimmed by 5 bases and 3 bases, with 13 bases remaining between them. CDR3 loop: CASSPMFGDYGYTF. In nucleotides, the CDR3 is TGTGCCAGCAGCCCTATGTTCGGGGACTATGGCTACACCTTC.

The rearrangement links TRBV5-8 to TRBJ2-5; 9 positions match TRBD1. The ends lost 0 bases at V and 4 bases at J; junction bases unmatched: 13. Germline V gene data show CDR1 as SGHTS and CDR2 as YDEGEE. The CDR3 loop spans 18 amino acids. CDR3 DNA sequence: TGTGCCAGCAGCTTGGGGATCGCAGGGACAGGGAGGGTAGAGACCCAGTACTTC. Translated: CASSLGIAGTGRVETQYF.

This chain uses TRBV5-4 with TRBJ2-1; 8 bases match TRBD2. The V gene's germline CDR1 is SGHNT and CDR2 YYREEE (reference sequence). The junction had 3 bases not matched to a gene; V was cut back by 2 bases and J by 2 bases. This CDR3 is built from 15 residues. The CDR3 DNA reads TGTGCCAGCAGCTTTAGCGGGGCAGCCTACAATGAGCAGTTCTTC. Amino acids: CASSFSGAAYNEQFF.

This clone has only one observation. This chain uses TRBV7-2 with TRBJ1-2; 8 bases agree with TRBD1. CDR1 and CDR2 from the germline V gene are SGHTA and FQGNSA. The J segment lost 5 bases and the V segment lost 5 bases, leaving 7 bases of the junction unmatched. The CDR3 has 14 amino acids. In DNA form, the CDR3 reads TGTGCCAGCAGCCAGGACAGGGCGGGATATGGCTACACCTTC. It yields the protein CASSQDRAGYGYTF.

V is TRBV7-2 and J is TRBJ1-1; D might be TRBD1 (5 bases). The germline V and J ends were trimmed by 0 bases and 5 bases, with 7 bases remaining between them. Looked up from germline, CDR1 is SGHTA and CDR2 is FQGNSA. This CDR3 contains 13 residues. CDR3 coding DNA: TGTGCCAGCAGCTTAGCGGACAATACTGAAGCTTTCTTT. Protein: CASSLADNTEAFF.

V usage is TRBV9 and J usage is TRBJ1-6; 11 bases match TRBD1. Germline CDR1 and CDR2: SGDLS and YYNGEE. Germline trimming cut 2 bases from V and 6 bases from J; bases unmatched to any gene: 7. The length of the CDR3 is 17 residues. CDR3 DNA: TGTGCCAGCAGCGTGCGGGCGGGACAGGGGGTTAATTCACCCCTCCACTTT. Translation gives CASSVRAGQGVNSPLHF.

This clone was detected only once. V usage is TRBV28 and J usage is TRBJ1-5, with 9 positions matching TRBD1. The CDR3 has 13 residues. Germline-derived CDR1 and CDR2 are MDHEN and SYDVKM. Trimming took 11 bases from V and 3 from J; bases not matched to a gene: 5. CDR3 in DNA: TGTGCCTCCCACAGGGGGCCCAATCAGCCCCAGCATTTT. This translates into CASHRGPNQPQHF.

The rearrangement links TRBV5-4 to TRBJ1-1; D is uncertain. The germline V and J ends were trimmed by 5 bases and 0 bases, with 8 bases remaining between them. CDR3 size: 13 residues. Germline V gene data show CDR1 as SGHNT and CDR2 as YYREEE (reference sequence). CDR3 nucleotide sequence: TGTGCCAGCAGGATACAAGTGAACACTGAAGCTTTCTTT. It is translated as CASRIQVNTEAFF. The whole variable domain, remainder taken from reference TRBV5-4 and TRBJ1-1, is ETGVTQSPTHLIKTRGQQVTLRCSSQSGHNTVSWYQQALGQGPQFIFQYYREEENGRGNFPPRFSGLQFPNYSSELNVNALELDDSALYLCASRIQVNTEAFFGQGTRLTVV.

This sequence joins TRBV4-1 and TRBJ1-4; unclear D gene. The germline V gene encodes CDR1 MGHRA and CDR2 YSYEKL. Trimming took 4 bases from V and 6 from J, leaving 18 bases between them. CDR3 length equals 16 residues. CDR3: CASSPRVQSLDEKLFF. As DNA, the CDR3 is TGCGCCAGCAGCCCTCGGGTCCAAAGTCTGGATGAAAAACTGTTTTTT.

This chain links TRBV19 with TRBJ1-4; D is undetermined. Trimming pared 1 base from V and 0 bases from J, leaving 6 bases between. This CDR3 has 15 amino acids. Germline values: CDR1 LNHDA, CDR2 SQIVND (reference sequence). CDR3: CASSIVTSTNEKLFF. In DNA form, the CDR3 reads TGTGCCAGTAGTATAGTGACTTCAACTAATGAAAAACTGTTTTTT.

V and J are TRBV29-1 and TRBJ1-1; tentative D call: TRBD1 (5 bases). This CDR3 region has 14 residues. Germline-derived CDR1 and CDR2 are SQVTM and ANQGSEA. V lost 4 bases, J lost 0 bases, and 12 bases lay in between. This CDR3 is CSVAQGTMNTEAFF. Written as DNA, the CDR3 is TGCAGCGTTGCCCAGGGTACGATGAACACTGAAGCTTTCTTT.